This T cell receptor (beta chain) was sequenced in a study of OX40 agonist ivuxolimab in advanced cancers. For the study at large: An anti-OX40 (CD134) antibody with agonistic activity, ivuxolimab, was administered to patients. Prior anti-PD-1, anti-PD-L1 or anti-CTLA-4 therapy was allowed; 40% had some.

The V end was cut by 1 base, the J end by 7 bases, with 4 bases between. The CDR3 spans 11 residues. Germline V gene data show CDR1 as SNHLY and CDR2 as FYNNEI. Produced via immunoSEQ multiplex PCR; TCRdb's table is partial and in-frame only. The table records tens of thousands of clones, approximately 82% of them present only once. The rearrangement uses TRBV2 and TRBJ2-5; D uncertain. The sequence derives from an adult with an advanced solid tumor such as melanoma, head and neck, liver or kidney cancer. The sample in question was CD4+ or CD8+ T cells sorted from blood, obtained in a trial of the OX40 agonist ivuxolimab. The CDR3 DNA is TGTGCCAGCAGTGAAGTCGGGACCCAGTACTTC. Translated, it gives CASSEVGTQYF.